This is a list of T cell receptor beta chains from one sample in a study of PD-L1 blockade in urothelial cancer. Profiled with immunoSEQ multiplex PCR; TCRdb holds only in-frame clones, not every one. The table shows 50,000 or so clones, with 82% occurring only once. The starting material was PBMCs, obtained around atezolizumab (anti-PD-L1) treatment. The receptors shown here come from a man in his 70s with urothelial cancer. Each CDR3 is given with its conserved first and last residue.

length: 16; V: TRBV5-1; J: TRBJ2-1; CDR3: CASSLAGGQSYNEQFF
length: 14; V: TRBV19; J: TRBJ1-5; CDR3: CASTEESYNQPQHF
length: 15; V: TRBV7-2; J: TRBJ1-2; CDR3: CASSFPGRGRDGYTF
length: 11; V: TRBV30; J: TRBJ1-1; CDR3: CAWGTGGEAFF
length: 14; V: TRBV19; J: TRBJ1-1; CDR3: CASSTRDRNTEAFF
length: 17; V: TRBV5-4; J: TRBJ2-7; CDR3: CASSLQLGDRVRGEQYF
length: 15; V: TRBV25-1; J: TRBJ1-1; CDR3: CASSEFDGGNTEAFF
length: 14; V: TRBV7-6; J: TRBJ2-3; CDR3: CASSSGLQTDTQYF
length: 13; V: TRBV18; J: TRBJ1-5; CDR3: CASSPSPGQPQHF
length: 13; V: TRBV27; J: TRBJ1-1; CDR3: CASSFRGYTEAFF
length: 14; V: TRBV6-5; J: TRBJ2-7; CDR3: CASSMDRDINEQYF
length: 14; V: TRBV25-1; J: TRBJ2-7; CDR3: CASSELGQPYEQYF
length: 15; V: TRBV18; J: TRBJ2-3; CDR3: CASSPPSGEADTQYF
length: 15; V: TRBV30; J: TRBJ1-2; CDR3: CAWREMGGGAYGYTF
length: 12; V: TRBV29-1; J: TRBJ1-3; CDR3: CSVAEQRDTIYF
length: 12; V: TRBV6-5; J: TRBJ1-2; CDR3: CASSGQNYGYTF
length: 14; V: TRBV6-5; J: TRBJ2-7; CDR3: CASSYQAGAYEQYF
length: 15; V: TRBV19; J: TRBJ2-2; CDR3: CASSMGRGGTGELFF
length: 15; V: TRBV2; J: TRBJ2-7; CDR3: CASRGGAKVFYEQYF
length: 16; V: TRBV28; J: TRBJ1-3; CDR3: CASSGRQESSGNTIYF
length: 17; V: TRBV18; J: TRBJ1-5; CDR3: CASSPQRTGGRNQPQHF
length: 14; V: TRBV30; J: TRBJ2-1; CDR3: CAWSLGLAGSEQFF
length: 15; V: TRBV28; J: TRBJ1-2; CDR3: CASLSGTGANYGYTF
length: 13; V: TRBV7-2; J: TRBJ1-1; CDR3: CASSSERGTEAFF
length: 14; V: TRBV4-2; J: TRBJ2-7; CDR3: CASSQERLDYEQYF
length: 15; V: TRBV28; J: TRBJ1-5; CDR3: CASSLGLMGRQPQHF
length: 13; V: TRBV30; J: TRBJ1-2; CDR3: CAWSVRRGLGYTF
length: 13; V: TRBV11-2; J: TRBJ2-7; CDR3: CASSLSQTYEQYF
length: 19; V: TRBV29-1; J: TRBJ2-1; CDR3: CSVAKTSGSILSSYNEQFF
length: 14; V: TRBV5-6; J: TRBJ1-5; CDR3: CASINWGGNQPQHF
length: 14; V: TRBV2; J: TRBJ2-7; CDR3: CASSGVLTSYEQYF
length: 16; V: TRBV7-2; J: TRBJ2-3; CDR3: CASSLGLAGGTDTQYF
length: 14; V: TRBV9; J: TRBJ1-1; CDR3: CASSYSSMNTEAFF
length: 15; V: TRBV6-6; J: TRBJ2-2; CDR3: CASSSIAVNTGELFF
length: 15; V: TRBV18; J: TRBJ2-7; CDR3: CASSPSTSGMGEQYF
length: 15; V: TRBV27; J: TRBJ1-2; CDR3: CASRTLTGLVYGYTF
length: 14; V: TRBV5-1; J: TRBJ2-1; CDR3: CASSPREGTSVWFF
length: 16; V: TRBV2; J: TRBJ1-5; CDR3: CASGGGGIGSNQPQHF
length: 13; V: TRBV6-5; J: TRBJ1-4; CDR3: CASKSPGGEKLFF
length: 14; V: TRBV5-1; J: TRBJ1-4; CDR3: CASSLGQGGEKLFF
length: 13; V: TRBV19; J: TRBJ2-7; CDR3: CASSPSFSYEQYF
length: 15; V: TRBV7-2; J: TRBJ2-3; CDR3: CASSSPTGPADTQYF
length: 14; V: TRBV6-6; J: TRBJ2-3; CDR3: CASSPSGTTDTQYF
length: 13; V: TRBV2; J: TRBJ1-4; CDR3: CASRGEFNEKLFF